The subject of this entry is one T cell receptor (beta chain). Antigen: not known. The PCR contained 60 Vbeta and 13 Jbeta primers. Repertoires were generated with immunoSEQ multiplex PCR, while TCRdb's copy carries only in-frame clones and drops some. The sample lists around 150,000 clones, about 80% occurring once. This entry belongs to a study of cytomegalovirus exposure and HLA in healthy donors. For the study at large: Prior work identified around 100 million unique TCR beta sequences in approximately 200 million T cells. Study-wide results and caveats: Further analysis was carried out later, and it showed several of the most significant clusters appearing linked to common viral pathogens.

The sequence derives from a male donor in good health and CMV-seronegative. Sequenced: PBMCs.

In nucleotides, the CDR3 is TGTGCCAGCAGTCTCCTAAGTCAGGGGGACGAGCAGTACTTC. It is translated as CASSLLSQGDEQYF. The chain has TRBV9 and TRBJ2-7, with 7 bases identical to TRBD1. Germline assignment: CDR1 SGDLS and CDR2 YYNGEE. The CDR3 loop spans 14 amino acids. The J segment lost 5 bases and the V segment lost 5 bases, leaving 10 bases of the junction unmatched. The full variable domain, completed using reference TRBV9 and TRBJ2-7, is DSGVTQTPKHLITATGQRVTLRCSPRSGDLSVYWYQQSLDQGLQFLIQYYNGEERAKGNILERFSAQQFPDLHSELNLSSLELGDSALYFCASSLLSQGDEQYFGPGTRLTVT.